Below, 2 T cell receptor beta chains from the same sample are listed, as sequenced in a study of identical twins. One entry per CDR3 protein, called by TCRdb with MiXCR from the 5' RACE reads. Of over 600,000 distinct CDR3 sequences detected, approximately 21% appear once; the ten largest clones hold about 4.5%. The same data also contributed to another study, on T cells expressing NK-cell markers.

Material: PBMCs. All receptors derive from a woman in her late teens or twenties in good health.

This clonotype occurred once. This rearrangement joins TRBV10-3 to TRBJ2-2; D not resolved. The germline CDR1 and CDR2 sequences are ENHRY and SYGVKD. V was shortened by 8 bases and J by 8 bases, with 12 bases between the two germline ends. This CDR3 spans 12 amino acids. The DNA for the CDR3 is TGTGCCATCGCCCCGAGAGTTGGGGAGCTGTTTTTT. It yields the protein CAIAPRVGELFF.

The chain has TRBV5-1 and TRBJ2-1; 12 bases match TRBD2. CDR3 length equals 16 residues. With 4 bases clipped from V and 7 bases from J, the junction kept 9 bases outside the gene matches. The germline CDR1 and CDR2 sequences are SGHRS and YFSETQ. The CDR3: CASSEGTSGRGNEQFF. CDR3 coding DNA: TGCGCCAGCAGCGAGGGGACTAGCGGGCGAGGGAATGAGCAGTTCTTC. The full variable domain, its missing parts supplied by reference TRBV5-1 and TRBJ2-1, is KAGVTQTPRYLIKTRGQQVTLSCSPISGHRSVSWYQQTPGQGLQFLFEYFSETQRNKGNFPGRFSGRQFSNSRSEMNVSTLELGDSALYLCASSEGTSGRGNEQFFGPGTRLTVL.